This TCR beta chain stems from a study of T cell clones after liver transplantation. About the research overall: Samples came pre-transplant, pre-randomization before withdrawal, and post-randomization after withdrawal ended.

Measured with immunoSEQ multiplex PCR; TCRdb has only the in-frame clones, and not every one. The data show some 75,000 clones, with 80% seen just once and about 0.64% held by the top ten. The CDR3 totals 14 residues. The V gene lost 10 bases and the J gene lost 6 bases, with 19 bases spanning the gap. Germline CDR1 is SNHLY and CDR2 is FYNNEI. The chain links TRBV2 to TRBJ2-1; the D gene could be TRBD1 or TRBD2 (6 bases each). The clonotype was recovered from a human donor who received a liver transplant. Specimen: CD4+ T cells from blood, collected before liver transplant. The CDR3 bases are TGTGCCACTTCAAAGGGGGGAAGAATCAATGAGCAGTTCTTC. This translates into CATSKGGRINEQFF. Combining the CDR3 with reference TRBV2 and TRBJ2-1 gives the whole variable domain EPEVTQTPSHQVTQMGQEVILRCVPISNHLYFYWYRQILGQKVEFLVSFYNNEISEKSEIFDDQFSVERPDGSNFTLKIRSTKLEDSAMYFCATSKGGRINEQFFGPGTRLTVL.